This T cell receptor beta chain was captured by sequencing in a study of cytomegalovirus exposure and HLA in healthy donors. Study in general: As released early, the data held some 80 million unique TCRs from HLA-typed donors. The study, taken as a whole, reports: CMV serostatus stood as the only immune exposure information on hand. The study assumed roughly uniform donor sequencing depth for presence/absence analyses. TCR beta V- and J-gene trimming, according to a later analysis, was linked to a missense DCLRE1C variant.

With respect to this clone: Its specificity is not known.

Researchers ran the PCR with 60 Vbeta and 13 Jbeta primers. The data were produced by immunoSEQ multiplex PCR, yet TCRdb's version contains in-frame clones alone and is incomplete. The repertoire holds around 120,000 clones, about 80% seen once, with around 8% in the top ten. The CDR3 consists of 12 residues. V dropped 4 bases and J dropped 5 bases, with 11 bases sitting between them. From germline, CDR1 is SQVTM and CDR2 ANQGSEA. Sequenced: PBMCs. The clonotype was recovered from a female donor in good health and CMV-seropositive. V usage is TRBV29-1 and J usage is TRBJ1-2; D ambiguous. This CDR3 is CSVARGGYGYTF. CDR3 in DNA: TGCAGCGTTGCCCGGGGAGGATATGGCTACACCTTC.